What follows describes a single T cell receptor (beta chain). CDR1 and CDR2 from the germline V gene are SGHRS and YFSETQ. CDR3 length: 20 amino acids. Trimming stripped 3 bases from V and 6 bases from J, with 33 bases between. The data originate from a study of blood T cell repertoires in COVID-19. Background on the study: Sites in the United States, Italy and Spain provided acute and convalescent COVID-19 samples. T cells, B-cell-depleted T cells, or PBMCs supplied cDNA or gDNA.

Original handling: Amplified reference gene primers provided the basis for estimating nucleated cell counts. Assay used: immunoSEQ multiplex PCR; TCRdb lists only in-frame clones, some missing. D and trimming were read from the DNA, whereas the V and J calls and clone size are those reported in that table. The sample lists 35,000 to 55,000 clones; 75% to 90% were seen once. The chain carries TRBV5-1 and TRBJ1-2; weak D call: TRBD1 (6 bases). The receptor was isolated from a man between 60 and 75 years old with active COVID-19. Sequenced material: peripheral blood. The CDR3: CASSSQGLAAGAFKNNGYTF. The CDR3 DNA reads as TGCGCCAGCAGCTCCCAGGGGTTGGCGGCAGGGGCTTTTAAGAATAATGGCTACACCTTC.